Included here is one T cell receptor (beta chain) sequence, with context. The table lists this clone with a count of one. No cognate antigen has been identified for it. No base quality information exists; no much larger clone differs at one position. These data are taken from a study of shared clonotypes between healthy human individuals (dated by TCRdb to about 2020). Looking at the study overall: The cohort included three men and two women between 18 and 49 years of age. For each donor, three plates each were used for CD4 naive and CD4 memory, two plates were used for CD8 naive, and one plate was used for CD8 memory. The study deeply sequenced blood TCR repertoires of several healthy adults to estimate repertoire size and the extent of clonotype sharing between individuals. Per donor, leukapheresis produced somewhere between about 0.85 and 10 billion PBMCs. Different laboratories and diverse techniques were used to prepare libraries and sequence TCR repertoires, to increase sequencing depth and limit assay-specific biases.

The study at large found these results: The genetic and exposure-history diversity represented was limited by the small number of donors. Higher generation probabilities were observed for clonotypes shared by all four sorted-subset donors than for non-shared clonotypes. Pairwise subsampling led to the expectation that sequencing depth would affect the degree of clonotype sharing among donors. Rarefaction of sorted-subset datasets indicated incomplete sequencing despite the large sequencing depth. Across a few donors, roughly 5.1% of naive CD4, roughly 3.3% of naive CD8, 2.3% of memory CD4, and roughly 0.4% of memory CD8 clonotypes were shared. Sampling was limited to blood, and TCR repertoires in tissue likely differ from TCR repertoires in blood. Larger estimated clonotype richness was generally found for naive subsets than for memory subsets.

CD8 naive samples were CD45RO-negative cells positively selected for CCR7, giving a CD45RA+CCR7+ population that excluded TemRA cells. The donors were healthy, HIV-negative adults with no recently reported acute infections or vaccinations. Only Caucasian adults living in Nashville, Tennessee, USA were represented among the donors. Blood was obtained by leukapheresis, after which PBMCs were separated by Ficoll-Histopaque density gradient centrifugation and cryopreserved in liquid nitrogen vapor phase. Analytical flow cytometry was used to check the purity and quantity of every magnetically sorted T cell population. Each sorted fraction had its genomic DNA isolated and then quantified by UV absorbance on a Nanodrop 2000c. The germline V gene supplies CDR1 SGHDT and CDR2 YYEEEE. The CDR3 holds 14 amino acids from the cysteine to the phenylalanine. The sequence is cut down to CDR3 DNA, 42 bases in frame from base 1. V sheds 0 bases and J sheds 1 base, leaving 8 bases between their ends.

TCR CDR3 regions were amplified from genomic DNA by multiplex PCR using the deep immunoSEQ assay. Genomic DNA extracted from each cell subset was distributed evenly over all wells of several immunoSEQ 96-well plates, and each plate served as one replicate. Each replicate PCR for sorted subsets received about 200 ng genomic DNA, equal to about 30,000 T cell genomes. The purified libraries were quantified using a Qubit 3.0 fluorometer, sized with a Bioanalyzer 2100, and then quantified again using the KAPA Library Quantification kit. Every immunoSEQ 96-well plate was sequenced on a separate single-read 150-cycle Illumina NextSeq 550 flow cell. From the authors' description of their analysis: Because only junctional sequences without quality scores were contained in the immunoSEQ output, filtering matching that applied to full-length reads could not be performed. To assign V/J genes and CDR3, sequences were annotated using PyIR, a Python wrapper for IgBLAST v1.9, with IMGT germline references. Any read was removed if the V/J assignment was weak (E-value above 1e-6), the CDR3 was missing, or the read contained stop codons, out-of-frame junctions, or ambiguous translated residues. V3J clonotypes were defined by identical inferred V gene, J gene, and CDR3 amino acid sequence. To compute the percentage overlap between repertoires, the number of shared unique clonotypes was divided by the size of the smaller repertoire. RTK rarefaction, the Chao1 estimator, and Recon v2.1 estimates of unobserved clonotypes were used to assess repertoire richness. Generation probabilities were computed with OLGA for all TCRbeta clonotypes obtained by the gDNA method from several donors. TCRdb's version of the immuneACCESS table is confined to in-frame rearrangements and falls short of the full clone set. An unresolved V gene accounts for under half of the shortfall where checked; the remainder is of unknown origin. That table is the source of V, J and clone size, and D and trimming were worked out from the DNA. Across this sample there are hundreds of thousands of clones, with approximately 95% seen only once. The ten top clones hold over 0.1% of the sample.

The chain is made from TRBV5-6 and TRBJ2-7; the D gene identity is not certain. The receptor was derived from a woman aged 30 to 39 in good health. Sequenced sample: naive CD8+ T cells sorted from blood. The intended sense of this specimen's cell subset or site label: CD45RA+CCR7+. The CDR3 in this case is CASSLEGVSYEQYF. The sequenced DNA: TGTGCCAGCAGCTTGGAGGGCGTTTCCTACGAGCAGTACTTC.